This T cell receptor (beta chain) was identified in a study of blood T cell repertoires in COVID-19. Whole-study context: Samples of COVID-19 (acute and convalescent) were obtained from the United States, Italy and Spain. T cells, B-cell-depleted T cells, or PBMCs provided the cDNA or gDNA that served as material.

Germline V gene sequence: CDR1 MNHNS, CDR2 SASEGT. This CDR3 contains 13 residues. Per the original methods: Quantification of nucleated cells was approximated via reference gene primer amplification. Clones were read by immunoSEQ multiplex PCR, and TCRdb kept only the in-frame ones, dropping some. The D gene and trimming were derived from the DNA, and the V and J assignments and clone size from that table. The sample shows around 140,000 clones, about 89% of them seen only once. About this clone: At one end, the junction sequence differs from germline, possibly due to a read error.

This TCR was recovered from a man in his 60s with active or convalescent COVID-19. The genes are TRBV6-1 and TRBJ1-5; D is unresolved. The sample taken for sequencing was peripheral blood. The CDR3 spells CASTEDLDQPQHF. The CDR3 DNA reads TGTGCCAGCACTGAAGATCTAGATCAGCCCCAGCATTTT.